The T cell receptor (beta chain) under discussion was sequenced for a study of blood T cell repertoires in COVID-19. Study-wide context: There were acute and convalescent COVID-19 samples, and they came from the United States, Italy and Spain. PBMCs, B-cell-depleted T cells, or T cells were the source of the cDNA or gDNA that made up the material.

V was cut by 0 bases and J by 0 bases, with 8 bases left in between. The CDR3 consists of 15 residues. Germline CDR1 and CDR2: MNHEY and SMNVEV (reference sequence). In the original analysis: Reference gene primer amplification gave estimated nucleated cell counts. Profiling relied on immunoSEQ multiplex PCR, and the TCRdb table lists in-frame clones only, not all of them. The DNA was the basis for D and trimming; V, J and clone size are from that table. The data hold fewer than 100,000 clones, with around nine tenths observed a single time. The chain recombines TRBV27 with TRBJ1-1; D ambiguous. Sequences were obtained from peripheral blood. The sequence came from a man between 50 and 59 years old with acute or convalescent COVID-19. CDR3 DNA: TGTGCCAGCAGTTTATCGAAAACAGTGAACACTGAAGCTTTCTTT. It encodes CASSLSKTVNTEAFF.